Sequencing of this TCR beta chain was carried out in a study of response to subunit inactivated influenza vaccine. As concerns this clonotype: The antigen remains unidentified.

Points from the study as a whole: Every seasonal influenza vaccination brings in few new T cells, the authors suggested.

CDR3 length: 15 amino acids. Germline-derived CDR1 and CDR2 are KGHSH and LQKENI. Trimming pared 6 bases from V and 2 bases from J, leaving 17 bases between. TCRdb re-derived calls from the RT-PCR reads in MiXCR, one entry per CDR3 protein. The sample lists 450,000 to 600,000 distinct CDR3 sequences, under 9% seen once, with 13% in the top ten. Sequenced material: PBMCs from blood, taken about 24 months after vaccination. The chain carries TRBV18 and TRBJ2-7; the D gene is possibly TRBD1 (7 bases). This sequence originates from a man aged 50 to 69 who received an inactivated influenza vaccine. The CDR3 protein is CASSPRRGDTYEQYF. In nucleotides, the CDR3 is TGTGCCAGCTCCCCCCGCAGGGGGGACACCTACGAGCAGTACTTC.